The clone carrying this T cell receptor beta chain came up a few times. These data are taken from a study of OX40 agonist ivuxolimab in advanced cancers. Clones were read by immunoSEQ multiplex PCR, and TCRdb kept only the in-frame ones, dropping some. The sample has about 76,000 clones; roughly 84% are singletons. The germline CDR1 and CDR2 sequences are ENHRY and SYGVKD. The CDR3 is 15 amino acids. J was trimmed by 8 bases and V by 6 bases; bases with no gene match: 8. The specimen was CD4+ or CD8+ T cells sorted from blood, collected in a trial of the OX40 agonist ivuxolimab. The chain couples TRBV10-3 to TRBJ2-1, with 12 bases fitting TRBD2. The receptor comes from an adult with an advanced solid tumor such as melanoma, head and neck, liver or kidney cancer. In DNA, the CDR3 is TGTGCCATCAGATCGACTAGCGGGAGTCTCGATGAGCAGTTCTTC. Translated: CAIRSTSGSLDEQFF.